Below, 21 T cell receptor beta chains from the same sample are listed, as sequenced in a study of follicular helper T cells after annual influenza vaccination. TCRdb's copy holds only in-frame clones and misses some; the assay was immunoSEQ multiplex PCR. The profile shows approximately 10,000 clones, roughly 80% of them singletons. Sequences were derived from CXCR5- memory CD4+ T cells sorted from blood, sampled 6 weeks after influenza vaccination. The receptors derive from an adult who received the influenza vaccine.

This clone was counted a few times. The genes are TRBV11-1 and TRBJ2-7; possible D gene TRBD1, 6 bases. V was pared by 3 bases and J by 5 bases, with 11 bases between. The V gene's germline CDR1 is SGHAT and CDR2 FQDESV (reference sequence). The length of the CDR3 is 13 residues. The CDR3 is CASSLYRDHEQYF. The CDR3 DNA reads as TGTGCCAGCAGCTTGTACAGGGACCACGAGCAGTACTTC.

The rearrangement links TRBV30 to TRBJ1-5, with D unresolved. From germline, CDR1 is GTSNPN and CDR2 SVGIG (reference sequence). The CDR3 has 17 residues. Trimming took 0 bases from V and 0 from J, leaving 15 bases between them. The DNA of the CDR3 is TGTGCCTGGAGTGTCGGCCGAAGGGCGGATAGCAATCAGCCCCAGCATTTT. Amino acid sequence: CAWSVGRRADSNQPQHF.

This clone was detected only a few times. The chain carries TRBV6-1 and TRBJ2-7, with TRBD1 identical over 9 bases. The J segment lost 12 bases and the V segment lost 4 bases, leaving 16 bases of the junction unmatched. Germline values: CDR1 MNHNS, CDR2 SASEGT. The length of the CDR3 is 15 residues. CDR3 sequence reads: CASSADGTGSSWWYF. For the CDR3, the DNA is TGTGCCAGCAGTGCCGACGGGACAGGGAGTTCCTGGTGGTACTTC.

The chain employs TRBV28 and TRBJ2-6; no definite D call. Trimming pared 5 bases from V and 0 bases from J, leaving 11 bases between. CDR1 is MDHEN and CDR2 is SYDVKM in the germline V gene. The CDR3 consists of 16 residues. CDR3 sequence: CASSPTQNSGANVLTF. The CDR3 nucleotides are TGTGCCAGCAGTCCAACACAAAACTCTGGGGCCAACGTCCTGACTTTC.

The J gene is TRBJ2-7, the V gene TRBV6-6, with 9 bases matching TRBD2. The CDR3 totals 15 residues. The germline V gene has CDR1 MNHNY and CDR2 SVGAGI (reference sequence). The trim removed 6 bases at V and 2 bases at J, leaving 8 bases unmatched. The CDR3 region has the DNA TGTGCCAGCAGCCCAAGAAGCGGGGGGACCTACGAGCAGTACTTC. This codes for CASSPRSGGTYEQYF.

This chain uses TRBV9 with TRBJ2-2; D gene uncertain. The V end lost 0 bases, the J end lost 1 base, and 10 bases lay between the germline ends. This CDR3 contains 16 residues. Germline V lookup: CDR1 SGDLS, CDR2 YYNGEE. The CDR3 sequence is CASSVGSSLNTGELFF. CDR3 DNA: TGTGCCAGCAGCGTAGGAAGCAGCCTGAACACCGGGGAGCTGTTTTTT.

This chain joins TRBV27 and TRBJ2-5; tentative D call: TRBD2 (5 bases). Germline V gene data show CDR1 as MNHEY and CDR2 as SMNVEV (reference sequence). This CDR3 has 13 residues. The ends were cut back, 9 bases at V and 3 bases at J, with 14 bases in the middle. DNA of the CDR3: TGTGCCAGTCGGGAAGGGATTAAAGAGACCCAGTACTTC. This sequence encodes CASREGIKETQYF.

The CDR3 sequence is CASSLFGTDSNQPQHF. Here the CDR3 DNA reads TGTGCCAGCAGCTTGTTTGGGACAGATAGCAATCAGCCCCAGCATTTT. The gene calls are TRBV5-8 and TRBJ1-5; 7 nucleotides match TRBD1. This CDR3 is 16 amino acids long. The junction had 4 bases not matched to a gene; V was cut back by 1 base and J by 0 bases. Germline CDR1 SGHTS, CDR2 YDEGEE.

The chain uses TRBV6-6 and TRBJ2-1; D not resolved. V was trimmed by 5 bases and J by 12 bases, leaving 11 bases between them. The length of the CDR3 is 11 residues. Germline V gene sequence: CDR1 MNHNY, CDR2 SVGAGI (reference sequence). The CDR3 is CASSPGRWQFF. The CDR3 nucleotides read TGTGCCAGCAGTCCTGGCCGTTGGCAGTTCTTC.

The CDR3 spells CASSPRLAGAQETQYF. DNA of the CDR3: TGTGCCAGCTCCCCTAGACTAGCGGGGGCCCAAGAGACCCAGTACTTC. V gene TRBV18 combines with J gene TRBJ2-5; 12 bases align to TRBD2. CDR3 size: 16 residues. V gave up 6 bases and J gave up 1 base; unmatched junction bases: 6. CDR1 and CDR2 from the germline V gene are KGHSH and LQKENI.

The gene calls are TRBV28 and TRBJ1-5; 11 bases are a match to TRBD1. Per germline, CDR1 MDHEN and CDR2 SYDVKM. V lost 5 bases, J lost 6 bases, and 9 bases stayed unmatched. CDR3 length: 16 residues. The CDR3 region has the DNA TGTGCCAGCAGTCCCCGGGGACAGGGGGGTTTTCAGCCCCAGCATTTT. The encoded protein is CASSPRGQGGFQPQHF.

The gene calls are TRBV6-6 and TRBJ2-7; D not certain. V was cut by 5 bases and J by 2 bases, with 7 bases left in between. There are 12 residues in the CDR3. Germline-derived CDR1 and CDR2 are MNHNY and SVGAGI (reference sequence). The DNA for the CDR3 is TGTGCCAGCAGTCACCAAACCTACGAGCAGTACTTC. This encodes CASSHQTYEQYF.

The V gene is TRBV5-4, the J gene TRBJ2-3; no firm D call. V lost 8 bases and J lost 0, with 10 bases in between. Per the germline V gene, CDR1 is SGHNT and CDR2 is YYREEE (reference sequence). The CDR3 is 13 amino acids. CDR3 region: CASSLTSTDTQYF. CDR3 DNA: TGTGCCAGTTCCTTGACGAGCACAGATACGCAGTATTTT.

The J gene is TRBJ2-1, the V gene TRBV9, with TRBD2 identical over 9 bases. V gave up 1 base and J gave up 5 bases; unmatched junction bases: 4. The germline V gene has CDR1 SGDLS and CDR2 YYNGEE. The CDR3 is made up of 15 amino acids. CDR3: CASSVLAGFNNEQFF. For the CDR3, the DNA is TGTGCCAGCAGCGTACTAGCGGGGTTTAACAATGAGCAGTTCTTC.

The chain uses TRBV21-1 and TRBJ2-1; TRBD2 is the table's D call, not checked against the DNA. TRBV21-1 is classified as a pseudogene. The CDR3 extends over 15 amino acids. In DNA form, the CDR3 reads TGTGCCAGCCGACTATGGGAGACACCATACAATGAGCAGTTCTTC. This translates into CASRLWETPYNEQFF.

The rearrangement joins TRBV11-3 to TRBJ2-3; D is unclear. The V end was cut by 3 bases, the J end by 2 bases, with 12 bases between. Per germline, CDR1 SGHNT and CDR2 YENEEA. This CDR3 contains 15 residues. The CDR3, as DNA: TGTGCCAGCAGCTTTGACGGTGGAAACACAGATACGCAGTATTTT. The encoded protein is CASSFDGGNTDTQYF.

The CDR3 sequence is CASSFQGAPGANVLTF. In nucleotides, the CDR3 is TGCGCCAGCAGCTTCCAAGGGGCCCCTGGGGCCAACGTCCTGACTTTC. The V and J genes are TRBV4-1 and TRBJ2-6; D perhaps matches TRBD1 (5 bases). V lost 5 bases to trimming and J lost 2 bases, with 13 bases between them. The germline gives CDR1 MGHRA, CDR2 YSYEKL. This CDR3 is 16 amino acids long.

This chain uses TRBV9 with TRBJ2-3; tentatively, D is TRBD1 or TRBD2 (5 bases each). There are 15 residues in the CDR3. Germline CDR1 reads SGDLS; CDR2 reads YYNGEE. V was shortened by 4 bases and J by 1 base, with 13 bases between the two germline ends. This CDR3 reads CASSRFGGGTDTQYF. DNA of the CDR3: TGTGCCAGCAGCCGCTTTGGGGGAGGCACAGATACGCAGTATTTT.

The chain combines TRBV6-6 with TRBJ2-5, with D possibly TRBD2 on 6 matching bases. Germline CDR1 reads MNHNY; CDR2 reads SVGAGI (reference sequence). Between the trimmed V and J ends, which lost 2 bases and 4 bases, there was a span of 11 bases. The CDR3 is 14 amino acids. CDR3 in DNA: TGTGCCAGCAGTTACCTGACTAGTACAGAGACCCAGTACTTC. Its protein product is CASSYLTSTETQYF.

The chain employs TRBV9 and TRBJ2-2, with 10 bases aligning to TRBD1. Germline V gene data show CDR1 as SGDLS and CDR2 as YYNGEE. J lost 6 bases, V lost 0 bases, and 2 bases had no gene match. The CDR3 consists of 15 residues. CDR3 residues: CASSVVGQGAGELFF. The CDR3 bases are TGTGCCAGCAGCGTAGTAGGACAGGGGGCCGGGGAGCTGTTTTTT.

This clone has a single count. The gene calls are TRBV13 and TRBJ2-1; 7 nucleotides agree with TRBD1. Germline CDR1 PRHDT, CDR2 FYEKMQ (reference sequence). CDR3 length: 21 residues. With V trimmed by 5 bases and J by 3 bases, 25 bases remained unmatched. The CDR3 bases are TGTGCCAGCAGCCTAACCAACCTAGGGGGCATTGCTGCGTTACGCTACAATGAGCAGTTCTTC. Translation: CASSLTNLGGIAALRYNEQFF. Based on the CDR3 plus reference TRBV13 and TRBJ2-1, the full variable domain is AAGVIQSPRHLIKEKRETATLKCYPIPRHDTVYWYQQGPGQDPQFLISFYEKMQSDKGSIPDRFSAQQFSDYHSELNMSSLELGDSALYFCASSLTNLGGIAALRYNEQFFGPGTRLTVL.